This TCR beta chain was observed in a study of shared clonotypes between healthy human individuals. About the study: For every donor, three CD4 naive, three CD4 memory, two CD8 naive and one CD8 memory plates were used.

Subsets obtained from CD4+ cells comprised CD45RA+ naive and CD45RA-negative memory cells. This CDR3 is built from 13 residues. The V and J ends lost 4 bases and 1 base respectively, with 7 bases between them. Germline CDR1 WNHNN, CDR2 SYGVQD (reference sequence). Source study methods: With immunoSEQ giving junction-only sequences and no quality scores, filtering differed. Libraries were prepared by immunoSEQ multiplex PCR; TCRdb keeps only in-frame clonotypes and omits some of them. From that table come the V and J calls and clone size; the DNA was used to work out D and trimming. The profile shows about 1 million clones, approximately 72% of them singletons. Study observations and caveats: Few donors restricted represented genetic and exposure-history diversity.

As concerns this clone: Its antigen is unidentified.

This clonotype was sampled from a man younger than 30 in good health. The rearrangement uses TRBV10-1 and TRBJ1-1; D is unclear. The sample comprised memory CD4+ T cells sorted from blood. The sample's subset: CD45RA-negative fraction. CDR3 in DNA: TGCGCCAGCAGTGGCAGGAGGAACACTGAAGCTTTCTTT. Amino acid sequence: CASSGRRNTEAFF.